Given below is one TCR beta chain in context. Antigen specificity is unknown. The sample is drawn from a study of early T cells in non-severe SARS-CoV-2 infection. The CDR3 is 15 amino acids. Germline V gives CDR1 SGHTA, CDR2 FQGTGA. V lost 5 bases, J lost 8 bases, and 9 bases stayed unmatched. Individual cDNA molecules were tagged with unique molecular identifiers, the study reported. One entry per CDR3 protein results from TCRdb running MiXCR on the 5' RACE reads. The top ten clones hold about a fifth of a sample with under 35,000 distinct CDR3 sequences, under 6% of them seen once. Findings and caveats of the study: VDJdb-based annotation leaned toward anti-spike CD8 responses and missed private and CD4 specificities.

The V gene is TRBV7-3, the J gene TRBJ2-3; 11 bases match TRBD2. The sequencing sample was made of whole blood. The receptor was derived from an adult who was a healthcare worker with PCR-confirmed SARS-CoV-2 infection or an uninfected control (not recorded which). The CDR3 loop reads CASSPTSGGVGTQYF. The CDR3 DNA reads TGTGCCAGCAGCCCAACTAGCGGGGGCGTAGGTACGCAGTATTTT.